This TCR beta chain was documented in a study of blood T cell repertoires in COVID-19 (TCRdb year 2020). The study in broad terms: Collaborator samples came from the United States, Italy and Spain and covered acute and convalescent phases of COVID-19. The repertoires were released in a freely available public database intended as a resource for research on the immune response to SARS-CoV-2. Where available, HLA class I and class II types were obtained from metadata supplied by the sample provider rather than from assay-based typing. Samples were obtained from the ongoing ImmuneRACE study (first 160 participants) and from over 1,000 subjects provided by 6 global collaborators. The sample metadata nearly always contained a de-identified subject ID, COVID-19 status, age in years and sex. The prospective study material was composed of cDNA or gDNA derived from T cells, B-cell-depleted T cells, or PBMCs. Subjects who had been exposed to COVID-19, were actively infected with it, or had recovered from it provided the deeply sampled blood TCRbeta repertoires that made up the dataset.

The CDR3 holds 13 amino acids from the cysteine to the phenylalanine. The CDR3 DNA has 39 bases and is translated from base 1. Cut back by 4 bases and 7 bases, the V and J ends lie 13 bases apart. CDR1 is given as SGDLS and CDR2 as YYNGEE, both from the germline V gene. Participants in the prospective study were enrolled through a virtual design, were aged roughly 18 to 100 years, and lived in approximately 25 United States geographic areas. Cohort assignment in the prospective study relied on participant-reported clinical history from a screening survey and a study questionnaire. Recovered participants in ImmuneRACE Cohort 3 were defined as having two consecutive negative NP/OP PCR tests, clearance from a healthcare professional, or resolution of symptoms. Mobile phlebotomists in the prospective study collected whole blood, serum and a nasopharyngeal or oropharyngeal swab from every participant. Over an approximately 2-month period, participants in the prospective study had the option of providing additional blood draws and questionnaires. Before DNA extraction, prospective study blood samples were shipped either frozen or at room temperature.

TCRbeta CDR3 regions were amplified from genomic DNA using the immunoSEQ Assay, a bias-controlled multiplex PCR. On the authors' methods: The number of nucleated cells in each sample was estimated by amplification of reference gene primers within the assay. Sequence reads were collapsed and filtered to measure the absolute abundance of every unique TCRbeta CDR3 rearrangement. For each sample, productive Simpson clonality was calculated as the square root of Simpson's diversity index across productive rearrangements. What TCRdb holds here is the immuneACCESS table cut down to in-frame rearrangements. Part of the clones is not present; checked against another copy, under half of the missing clones reflect an unresolved V gene, and the others are unexplained. V and J calls and clone size are as listed in that table; D and trimming were resolved from the DNA. Recorded for this sample are almost 250,000 clones; approximately 90% of them occurred a single time. Around 4% of the sample comes from the top ten.

The paper as a whole reports these results and caveats: How much clinical and demographic metadata was included differed by source and by participant, and the metadata was provided uncurated.

As concerns this clone: There is no known antigen for this receptor. Base qualities are not provided; no much larger clone lies one nucleotide away.

This receptor chain uses TRBV9 and TRBJ2-3; possibly the D gene is TRBD2, per 6 matching bases. The TCR was taken from a woman aged 30 to 39 who had recovered from COVID-19. What was sequenced was PBMCs or T cells enriched from blood (not recorded which). The CDR3 is CASSLGLLNTQYF. The nucleotides are TGTGCCAGCAGCTTGGGACTCCTCAATACGCAGTATTTT.